Listed here is a single TCR beta chain. Its antigen is undetermined. An input of roughly 0.5 to 1 ug of RNA was subjected to reverse transcription using random hexamers. Coverage of TCR beta CDR3 amplification by immunoSEQ multiplex PCR extended to 54 Vbeta and 13 Jbeta. From the immunoSEQ multiplex PCR reads, TCRdb called clonotypes with MiXCR, one entry per CDR3 protein. The profile shows 150,000 to 200,000 distinct CDR3 sequences, 92% of them singletons. The control participants were healthy donors, and these controls were matched with respect to both age and sex. The CDR3 totals 16 residues. Germline CDR1 is LNHDA and CDR2 is SQIVND (reference sequence). Trimming cost V 5 bases and J 7 bases; bases outside gene matches: 7. This record comes from a study of CD8 T cells in Susac syndrome. Study-wide results and caveats: As the study acknowledged, the number of individuals in its TCR sequencing and HLA analysis was relatively small.

The sequencing sample was made of CD4+ T cells from PBMCs. This chain links TRBV19 with TRBJ1-6; TRBD1 aligns across 11 bases. This TCR was sampled from a human donor in good health. The CDR3 sequence: CASSAGTGGWNSPLHF. The DNA for the CDR3 is TGTGCCAGTAGTGCCGGGACAGGGGGTTGGAATTCACCCCTCCACTTT.